The 13 T cell receptor beta chains below come from one sample, sequenced in a study of blood T cell repertoires in COVID-19. Sequenced by immunoSEQ multiplex PCR; TCRdb stores in-frame clones only, minus some. The table has a few hundred thousand clones, 89% seen once. What was sequenced was peripheral blood. The receptors come from a man between 18 and 29 years old who had recovered from COVID-19.

This clone has more than one count but fewer than ten. This chain joins TRBV3-1 (or the pseudogene TRBV3-2) and TRBJ1-1; 7 positions match TRBD1. Germline lookup yields CDR1 LGHDT and CDR2 YNNKEL (reference sequence). The CDR3 is 13 residues long. Unmatched junction bases numbered 5, after V lost 3 bases and J lost 7 bases. The CDR3 region has the DNA TGTGCCAGCAGCCAGGGCGGGACAGTTGAAGCTTTCTTT. Translation gives CASSQGGTVEAFF.

This chain links TRBV9 with TRBJ2-7, with 8 bases lining up with TRBD1. Germline V lookup: CDR1 SGDLS, CDR2 YYNGEE. The V gene end was trimmed by 5 bases and the J gene end by 2 bases; junction bases not matched to a gene: 6. The CDR3 is 14 residues long. CDR3 coding DNA: TGTGCCAGCAGTTCGGACAGGGTCCCCTACGAGCAGTACTTC. It yields the protein CASSSDRVPYEQYF. Full variable domain (rest looked up from reference TRBV9 and TRBJ2-7): DSGVTQTPKHLITATGQRVTLRCSPRSGDLSVYWYQQSLDQGLQFLIQYYNGEERAKGNILERFSAQQFPDLHSELNLSSLELGDSALYFCASSSDRVPYEQYFGPGTRLTVT.

The V gene is TRBV6-6, the J gene TRBJ2-7, with TRBD2 identical over 8 bases. V trimming: 7 bases; J trimming: 1 base; junction bases outside the gene matches: 3. Germline CDR1 reads MNHNY; CDR2 reads SVGAGI (reference sequence). The length of the CDR3 is 13 residues. The CDR3 DNA is TGTGCCAGCACTCGGGGGGGGTCCTACGAGCAGTACTTC. Translating it yields CASTRGGSYEQYF.

The rearrangement links TRBV6-1 to TRBJ2-5; 7 nucleotides line up with TRBD2. V was clipped by 3 bases and J by 1 base; unmatched bases: 8. Germline values: CDR1 MNHNS, CDR2 SASEGT. The CDR3 runs 16 residues. CDR3 protein: CASSDREGGIQETQYF. CDR3 bases: TGTGCCAGCAGTGATCGCGAGGGAGGGATCCAAGAGACCCAGTACTTC.

The rearrangement uses TRBV18 and TRBJ2-3; possible D gene TRBD2, 5 bases. CDR3 length: 14 amino acids. Germline CDR1 and CDR2: KGHSH and LQKENI. With 1 base removed from V and 2 bases from J, the gap between germline ends came to 7 bases. DNA of the CDR3: TGTGCCAGCTCACCACTTAGCGTCACAGATACGCAGTATTTT. Translation gives CASSPLSVTDTQYF.

This rearrangement joins TRBV7-9 to TRBJ1-4; D is undetermined. The CDR3 extends over 15 amino acids. V lost 4 bases and J 8 bases, leaving 17 bases between the germline ends. CDR1 SEHNR and CDR2 FQNEAQ come from the germline V gene (reference sequence). CDR3 protein: CASSSLRTAEEKLFF. The CDR3 DNA is TGTGCCAGCAGCTCGCTGCGAACAGCGGAGGAAAAACTGTTTTTT.

J is TRBJ2-5 and V is TRBV5-1; 10 nucleotides line up with TRBD2. This CDR3 is 17 amino acids long. CDR1 SGHRS and CDR2 YFSETQ come from the germline V gene. J lost 7 bases, V lost 2 bases, and 14 bases had no gene match. The CDR3 loop reads CASSLVAGGRTLRTQYF. The CDR3 nucleotides read TGCGCCAGCAGCTTAGTAGCGGGAGGTAGGACCCTCAGGACCCAGTACTTC.

This rearrangement joins TRBV10-2 to TRBJ2-3, with 9 bases aligning to TRBD2. V lost 6 bases and J lost 4; bases outside the gene matches: 5. This CDR3 is 14 amino acids long. The germline gives CDR1 WSHSY, CDR2 SAAADI. DNA for the CDR3: TGCGCCAGCAGCTCCGCGGGAGGGCCAGATACGCAGTATTTT. This encodes CASSSAGGPDTQYF.

The rearrangement uses TRBV7-2 and TRBJ1-6; possibly TRBD1 for D (5 bases). This CDR3 is built from 16 residues. Germline V lookup: CDR1 SGHTA, CDR2 FQGNSA. V lost 0 bases and J lost 6, with 12 bases in between. The CDR3, as DNA: TGTGCCAGCAGCTTAGCGGGGCCTCCCCTTAATTCACCCCTCCACTTT. Translation: CASSLAGPPLNSPLHF.

V usage is TRBV19 and J usage is TRBJ2-2; the match to TRBD2 covers 14 bases. Trimming took 8 bases from V and 6 from J; bases not matched to a gene: 2. Per the germline V gene, CDR1 is LNHDA and CDR2 is SQIVND (reference sequence). The CDR3 consists of 14 residues. CDR3 coding DNA: TGTGCCAGTTCGACTAGCGGGAGGGCCGGGGAGCTGTTTTTT. As protein: CASSTSGRAGELFF.

This chain joins TRBV29-1 and TRBJ2-7, with D uncertain. The CDR3 has 11 amino acids. The germline gives CDR1 SQVTM, CDR2 ANQGSEA. CDR3 DNA: TGCGTTATATATGCGGTGGGCGAGCAGTACTTC. It yields the protein CVIYAVGEQYF.

V usage is TRBV9 and J usage is TRBJ2-7, with TRBD1 matching 10 bases. The V gene end was trimmed by 1 base and the J gene end by 6 bases; junction bases not matched to a gene: 4. The CDR3 runs 14 residues. Germline loops: CDR1 SGDLS, CDR2 YYNGEE. The CDR3 loop reads CASSVRTGGGEQYF. As DNA, the CDR3 is TGTGCCAGCAGCGTAAGGACAGGGGGAGGCGAGCAGTACTTC.

J is TRBJ2-7 and V is TRBV7-9; 7 bases are shared with TRBD1. The V segment lost 5 bases and the J segment 12 bases; nucleotides outside the gene matches: 13. CDR1 and CDR2 from the germline V gene are SEHNR and FQNEAQ (reference sequence). This CDR3 contains 13 residues. The CDR3 reads CASSNPDRVSPYF. CDR3 bases: TGTGCCAGCAGCAACCCCGACAGGGTGTCCCCGTACTTC.